What follows are 14 T cell receptor beta chains derived from one specimen sequenced in a study of blood T cell repertoires in COVID-19. Here immunoSEQ multiplex PCR was the method, and the copy in TCRdb shows in-frame clones only, minus some. The repertoire holds some 190,000 clones, with about 90% as singletons. The sample consisted of peripheral blood. These receptors were taken from a man younger than 30 with active or convalescent COVID-19.

CDR3 nucleotide sequence: TGTGCCAGCTCGCCCCAGGGCAGGTCCTACGAGCAGTACTTC. Residues: CASSPQGRSYEQYF. The genes are TRBV18 and TRBJ2-7, with a possible D match to TRBD1 (5 bases). Germline values: CDR1 KGHSH, CDR2 LQKENI. V lost 6 bases and J lost 1, with 13 bases in between. The CDR3 totals 14 residues.

The chain carries TRBV19 and TRBJ2-7, with D tentatively TRBD1 (6 bases). CDR3 size: 15 residues. The germline V gene encodes CDR1 LNHDA and CDR2 SQIVND (reference sequence). The germline V and J ends were trimmed by 9 bases and 4 bases, with 22 bases remaining between them. The DNA for the CDR3 is TGTGCCAGCGCGGTTAGGCAGGGGTCCTCTTACGAGCAGTACTTC. Protein sequence: CASAVRQGSSYEQYF. Variable domain in full (rest from reference TRBV19 and TRBJ2-7): DGGITQSPKYLFRKEGQNVTLSCEQNLNHDAMYWYRQDPGQGLRLIYYSQIVNDFQKGDIAEGYSVSREKKESFPLTVTSAQKNPTAFYLCASAVRQGSSYEQYFGPGTRLTVT.

This clone appeared a single time. CDR3 coding DNA: TGTGCCAGCAGCCACCTAAGCGGCAGCTCCTACAATGAGCAGTTCTTC. Protein: CASSHLSGSSYNEQFF. V usage is TRBV14 and J usage is TRBJ2-1; tentative D call: TRBD2 (5 bases). Trimming pared 3 bases from V and 0 bases from J, leaving 12 bases between. This CDR3 comprises 16 residues. Germline CDR1 SGHDN, CDR2 FVKESK.

The chain is built from TRBV27 and TRBJ1-3, with 7 bases identical to TRBD1. This CDR3 region has 15 residues. V lost 4 bases and J lost 3; bases outside the gene matches: 6. CDR1 and CDR2 (germline): MNHEY, SMNVEV (reference sequence). The CDR3 is CASSSQGQSGNTIYF. As DNA, the CDR3 is TGTGCCAGCAGTTCCCAGGGACAGAGTGGAAACACCATATATTTT.

The chain employs TRBV30 and TRBJ1-3; 10 bases are a match to TRBD1. CDR3 length: 14 amino acids. Germline loops: CDR1 GTSNPN, CDR2 SVGIG (reference sequence). V was pared by 0 bases and J by 8 bases, with 4 bases of the junction left unmatched. The CDR3 DNA follows: TGTGCCTGGAGTGTCGGGACAGGGGCGGACACCATATATTTT. It translates to CAWSVGTGADTIYF.

The chain uses TRBV5-1 and TRBJ2-7, with 8 positions matching TRBD1. CDR3 size: 14 residues. CDR1 and CDR2 from the germline V gene are SGHRS and YFSETQ. The V gene end was trimmed by 0 bases and the J gene end by 5 bases; junction bases not matched to a gene: 4. The CDR3 nucleotides are TGCGCCAGCAGCTTGGCAGGGGGCGTCAACGAGCAGTACTTC. Translated: CASSLAGGVNEQYF. The variable domain in full, completed from reference TRBV5-1 and TRBJ2-7, reads KAGVTQTPRYLIKTRGQQVTLSCSPISGHRSVSWYQQTPGQGLQFLFEYFSETQRNKGNFPGRFSGRQFSNSRSEMNVSTLELGDSALYLCASSLAGGVNEQYFGPGTRLTVT.

This chain joins TRBV30 and TRBJ2-7; 7 positions agree with TRBD1. CDR3 length equals 13 residues. J was trimmed by 1 base and V by 3 bases; bases with no gene match: 3. Germline values: CDR1 GTSNPN, CDR2 SVGIG (reference sequence). The CDR3 bases are TGTGCCTGGAGCGAGGGACAGTCCTACGAGCAGTACTTC. It encodes CAWSEGQSYEQYF.

The chain carries TRBV11-2 and TRBJ2-3; a weak D match, TRBD2 (5 bases). V was trimmed by 0 bases and J by 0 bases, leaving 16 bases between them. The CDR3 loop spans 18 amino acids. Germline values: CDR1 SGHAT, CDR2 FQNNGV. CDR3 residues: CASSLDFRTRTSTDTQYF. The CDR3 nucleotides read TGTGCCAGCAGCTTAGATTTCAGAACCCGGACTAGCACAGATACGCAGTATTTT.

The chain has TRBV6-1 and TRBJ1-4; 10 bases fit TRBD1. The CDR3 sequence is 14 residues long. Looked up from germline, CDR1 is MNHNS and CDR2 is SASEGT. The V gene end was trimmed by 3 bases and the J gene end by 7 bases; junction bases not matched to a gene: 2. The CDR3 DNA is TGTGCCAGCAGTGAGACAGGGGGCTTTGAAAAACTGTTTTTT. Its translation: CASSETGGFEKLFF.

V usage is TRBV2 and J usage is TRBJ1-2; TRBD1 agrees at 8 bases. The CDR3 length is 11 residues. Germline loops: CDR1 SNHLY, CDR2 FYNNEI. The junction had 5 bases not matched to a gene; V was cut back by 10 bases and J by 7 bases. CDR3 sequence: CAIPTGAGYTF. DNA of the CDR3: TGTGCCATCCCGACAGGGGCTGGCTACACCTTC. The full variable domain, in which reference TRBV2 and TRBJ1-2 provide the parts outside the CDR3, is EPEVTQTPSHQVTQMGQEVILRCVPISNHLYFYWYRQILGQKVEFLVSFYNNEISEKSEIFDDQFSVERPDGSNFTLKIRSTKLEDSAMYFCAIPTGAGYTFGSGTRLTVV.

The rearrangement uses TRBV5-1 and TRBJ2-7; 9 positions agree with TRBD2. The trim removed 0 bases at V and 7 bases at J, leaving 8 bases unmatched. Germline lookup yields CDR1 SGHRS and CDR2 YFSETQ. The CDR3 has 15 residues. The CDR3: CASSLDGLAGMEQYF. Here the CDR3 DNA reads TGCGCCAGCAGCTTGGATGGTCTAGCGGGAATGGAGCAGTACTTC.

This clone has just one count. This chain joins TRBV6-5 and TRBJ1-5, with D unresolved. The CDR3 spans 15 residues. CDR1 is MNHEY and CDR2 is SVGAGI in the germline V gene. With 6 bases removed from V and 0 bases from J, the gap between germline ends came to 12 bases. CDR3 region: CASRALSYSNQPQHF. The CDR3 coding sequence is TGTGCCAGCAGGGCCCTTTCGTATAGCAATCAGCCCCAGCATTTT.

This clone was counted a single time. The CDR3 sequence is CASSQKGTSGSGSSTDTQYF. The CDR3 DNA is TGTGCCAGCAGCCAAAAAGGGACTAGCGGGAGTGGTTCGAGCACAGATACGCAGTATTTT. The V call is TRBV4-2, the J call TRBJ2-3; 14 bases are shared with TRBD2. Trimming removed 2 bases from V and 0 bases from J; junction bases left unmatched: 10. This CDR3 spans 20 amino acids. Per the germline V gene, CDR1 is LGHNA and CDR2 is YNFKEQ.

The chain recombines TRBV27 with TRBJ1-2; D might be TRBD1 (5 bases). Trimming left V 8 bases short and J 8 bases short, with 21 bases between. The CDR3 is 14 amino acids. CDR1 is MNHEY, CDR2 SMNVEV, per germline (reference sequence). CDR3 bases: TGTGCCAGCCGACCGTCGGGGGGAGCGGACGGCTACACCTTC. Its translation is CASRPSGGADGYTF.